Below are 14 T cell receptor beta chains sequenced from a single sample in a study of T cell changes during pregnancy in multiple sclerosis. Clones were read by immunoSEQ multiplex PCR, and TCRdb kept only the in-frame ones, dropping some. This table holds some 25,000 clones, more than 85% found once. This sample comprised CD4+ T cells from peripheral blood mononuclear cells, obtained in the second trimester of pregnancy. The receptor source for this set is a female donor in good health, enrolled as a control in a pregnancy study.

DNA of the CDR3: TGCGCCAGCAGTGATAGCAGGGTGAATTCACCCCTCCACTTT. Translating it yields CASSDSRVNSPLHF. The rearrangement links TRBV10-2 to TRBJ1-6; maybe TRBD1 (5 bases). This CDR3 contains 14 residues. Trimming cost V 3 bases and J 7 bases, with 10 bases left between them. Germline V gene data show CDR1 as WSHSY and CDR2 as SAAADI.

The rearrangement joins TRBV5-1 to TRBJ1-2; 9 bases line up with TRBD1. Losses at the gene ends were 0 bases for V and 8 bases for J; bases not matched to a gene: 5. CDR3 length: 14 residues. CDR1 is SGHRS, CDR2 YFSETQ, per germline. This CDR3 is CASSLDGQGIGYTF. CDR3 nucleotides: TGCGCCAGCAGCTTGGATGGACAGGGGATCGGCTACACCTTC. The full variable domain, rest sourced from reference TRBV5-1 and TRBJ1-2, is KAGVTQTPRYLIKTRGQQVTLSCSPISGHRSVSWYQQTPGQGLQFLFEYFSETQRNKGNFPGRFSGRQFSNSRSEMNVSTLELGDSALYLCASSLDGQGIGYTFGSGTRLTVV.

V usage is TRBV29-1 and J usage is TRBJ2-5, with D possibly matching TRBD2 (6 bases). The J call is in doubt because the DNA end fits TRBJ2-7 better. CDR3 length: 14 residues. Germline CDR1 SQVTM, CDR2 ANQGSEA. The CDR3 DNA sequence: TGCAGCGTCGTCCTAGTAGCGGATTCCTACGAGCAGTACTTC. Translating gives CSVVLVADSYEQYF.

The chain joins TRBV30 to TRBJ1-6; D perhaps matches TRBD1 (5 bases). Germline loops: CDR1 GTSNPN, CDR2 SVGIG (reference sequence). V was trimmed by 2 bases and J by 10 bases, leaving 18 bases between them. The CDR3 sequence is 15 residues long. As DNA, the CDR3 is TGTGCCTGGAGTCCTCGGACACCGTGGAACTCACCCCTCCACTTT. Translation gives CAWSPRTPWNSPLHF.

This chain joins TRBV11-2 and TRBJ1-3; tentatively, D is TRBD1 (5 bases). Germline lookup yields CDR1 SGHAT and CDR2 FQNNGV. With 0 bases removed from V and 4 bases from J, the gap between germline ends came to 10 bases. The CDR3 covers 15 residues. CDR3 in DNA: TGTGCCAGCAGCTTAGAACCGGGGGTCGGAAACACCATATATTTT. Its translation is CASSLEPGVGNTIYF.

Only one count was recorded for this clone. The genes are TRBV27 and TRBJ2-3, with TRBD1 identical over 11 bases. This CDR3 has 14 amino acids. Germline values: CDR1 MNHEY, CDR2 SMNVEV (reference sequence). J gave up 9 bases and V 5 bases, and 7 bases lay outside the gene matches. This CDR3 is CASSRTGGKLTQYF. CDR3 coding DNA: TGTGCCAGCAGTAGGACAGGGGGCAAGTTGACGCAGTATTTT.

The gene calls are TRBV5-6 and TRBJ2-7, with 8 bases that match TRBD2. Trimming cost V 0 bases and J 2 bases; bases outside gene matches: 4. The germline V gene has CDR1 SGHDT and CDR2 YYEEEE. This CDR3 has 15 residues. The CDR3 loop is CASSLGLARAYEQYF. Written as DNA, the CDR3 is TGTGCCAGCAGCTTGGGACTAGCGAGGGCCTACGAGCAGTACTTC. The full variable domain, in which reference TRBV5-6 and TRBJ2-7 provide the parts outside the CDR3, is DAGVTQSPTHLIKTRGQQVTLRCSPKSGHDTVSWYQQALGQGPQFIFQYYEEEERQRGNFPDRFSGHQFPNYSSELNVNALLLGDSALYLCASSLGLARAYEQYFGPGTRLTVT.

The V gene is TRBV10-3, the J gene TRBJ2-7; 8 nucleotides agree with TRBD1. The junction had 7 bases not matched to a gene; V was cut back by 3 bases and J by 3 bases. The germline V gene has CDR1 ENHRY and CDR2 SYGVKD. The CDR3 is 15 residues long. CDR3 sequence reads: CAISDVRQGIYEQYF. The DNA for the CDR3 is TGTGCCATCAGTGACGTCCGACAGGGGATCTACGAGCAGTACTTC.

The V and J genes are TRBV6-5 and TRBJ1-2; 10 positions agree with TRBD1. J lost 5 bases, V lost 5 bases, and 5 bases had no gene match. This CDR3 contains 14 residues. Germline CDR1 reads MNHEY; CDR2 reads SVGAGI. In DNA, the CDR3 is TGTGCCAGCAGTCCGCCGGGACAGGGGTATGGCTACACCTTC. Translation: CASSPPGQGYGYTF.

This clone came up once. The J gene is TRBJ2-2, the V gene TRBV19, with D uncertain. Germline V lookup: CDR1 LNHDA, CDR2 SQIVND (reference sequence). V was clipped by 3 bases and J by 4 bases, with 12 bases between them. The CDR3 length is 15 residues. CDR3 loop: CASSISARPTGELFF. The CDR3 nucleotides are TGTGCCAGTAGTATCTCCGCCAGGCCCACCGGGGAGCTGTTTTTT.

J is TRBJ2-7 and V is TRBV10-3, with TRBD1 matching over 12 bases. The CDR3 loop spans 16 amino acids. Trimming removed 0 bases from V and 6 bases from J; junction bases left unmatched: 6. The germline V gene encodes CDR1 ENHRY and CDR2 SYGVKD. For the CDR3, the DNA is TGTGCCATCAGTGAGTCTCCGGGACAGGGGGCTCGCGAGCAGTACTTC. Amino acids: CAISESPGQGAREQYF.

This chain connects TRBV4-2 to TRBJ2-7; TRBD2 agrees at 8 bases. V was clipped by 8 bases and J by 5 bases; unmatched bases: 11. Per germline, CDR1 LGHNA and CDR2 YNFKEQ. This CDR3 has 14 residues. Here the CDR3 DNA reads TGTGCCAGCTCCCCTTCCGGGAGGGCCGACGAGCAGTACTTC. It yields the protein CASSPSGRADEQYF.

The V gene is TRBV30, the J gene TRBJ2-7; D is perhaps TRBD2 (7 bases). Germline CDR1 and CDR2: GTSNPN and SVGIG (reference sequence). Trimming removed 4 bases from V and 7 bases from J, with 17 bases in between. This CDR3 comprises 13 residues. In nucleotides, the CDR3 is TGTGCCTGGACAGGGGCCGGCGGGGGTGAGCAGTACTTC. It specifies CAWTGAGGGEQYF.

The genes are TRBV7-9 and TRBJ2-7; possibly TRBD2 for D (6 bases). Germline V lookup: CDR1 SEHNR, CDR2 FQNEAQ (reference sequence). CDR3 length: 15 amino acids. V dropped 1 base and J dropped 3 bases, with 13 bases sitting between them. This CDR3 reads CASSLGGRDGYEQYF. DNA of the CDR3: TGTGCCAGCAGCTTAGGCGGGCGGGATGGCTACGAGCAGTACTTC.